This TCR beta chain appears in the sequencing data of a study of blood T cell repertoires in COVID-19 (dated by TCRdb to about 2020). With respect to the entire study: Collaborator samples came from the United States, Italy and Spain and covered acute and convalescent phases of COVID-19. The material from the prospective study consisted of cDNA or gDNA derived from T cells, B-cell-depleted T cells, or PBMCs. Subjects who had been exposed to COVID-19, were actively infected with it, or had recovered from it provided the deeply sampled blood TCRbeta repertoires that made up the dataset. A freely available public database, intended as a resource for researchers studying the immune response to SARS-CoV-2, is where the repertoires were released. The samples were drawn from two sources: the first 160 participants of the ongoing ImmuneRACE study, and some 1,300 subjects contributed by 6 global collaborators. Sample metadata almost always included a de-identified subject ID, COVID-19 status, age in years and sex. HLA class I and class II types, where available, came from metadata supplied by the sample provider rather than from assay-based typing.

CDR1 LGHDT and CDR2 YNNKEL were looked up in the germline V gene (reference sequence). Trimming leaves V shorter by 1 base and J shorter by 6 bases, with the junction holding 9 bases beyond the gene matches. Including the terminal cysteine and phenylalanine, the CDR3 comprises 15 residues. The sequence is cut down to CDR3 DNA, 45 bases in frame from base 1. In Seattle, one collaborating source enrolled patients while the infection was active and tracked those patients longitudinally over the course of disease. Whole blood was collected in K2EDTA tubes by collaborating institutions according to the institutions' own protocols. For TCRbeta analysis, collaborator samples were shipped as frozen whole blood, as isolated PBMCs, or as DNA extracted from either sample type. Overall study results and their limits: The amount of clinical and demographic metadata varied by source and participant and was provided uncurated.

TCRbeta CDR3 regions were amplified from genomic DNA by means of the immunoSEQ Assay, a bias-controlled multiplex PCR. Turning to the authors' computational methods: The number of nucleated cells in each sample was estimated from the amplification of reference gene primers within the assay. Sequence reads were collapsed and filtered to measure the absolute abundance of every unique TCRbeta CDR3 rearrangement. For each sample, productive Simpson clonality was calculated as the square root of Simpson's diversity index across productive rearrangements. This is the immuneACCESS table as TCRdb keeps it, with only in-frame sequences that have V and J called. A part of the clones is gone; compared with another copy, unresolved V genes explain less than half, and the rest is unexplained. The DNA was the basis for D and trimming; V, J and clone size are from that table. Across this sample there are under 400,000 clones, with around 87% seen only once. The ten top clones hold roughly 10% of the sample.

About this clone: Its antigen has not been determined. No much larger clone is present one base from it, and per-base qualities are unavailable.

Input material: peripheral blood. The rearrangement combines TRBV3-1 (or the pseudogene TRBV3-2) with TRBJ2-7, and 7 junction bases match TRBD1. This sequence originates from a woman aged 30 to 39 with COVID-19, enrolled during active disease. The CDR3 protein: CASSQVGTARGEQYF. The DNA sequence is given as TGTGCCAGCAGCCAAGTCGGGACAGCGAGGGGCGAGCAGTACTTC.